The 14 T cell receptor beta chains given below trace back to one sample, sequenced in a study of blood T cell repertoires in COVID-19. Only in-frame clones appear in the TCRdb table, and some are missing; sequencing was by immunoSEQ multiplex PCR. Of some 300,000 clones listed, about 91% are singletons. The sample was peripheral blood. The receptors originated from a woman younger than 45 who had recovered from COVID-19.

V and J are TRBV7-9 and TRBJ1-2; TRBD1 is a possible D gene (5 bases). Per the germline V gene, CDR1 is SEHNR and CDR2 is FQNEAQ (reference sequence). V lost 3 bases and J 6 bases, leaving 14 bases between the germline ends. This CDR3 has 14 amino acids. The CDR3 spells CASSFHLGGDGYTF. The CDR3 bases are TGTGCCAGCAGCTTTCACCTCGGGGGAGATGGCTACACCTTC.

The chain carries TRBV5-4 and TRBJ1-1; perhaps TRBD1 as D (6 bases). The germline V gene has CDR1 SGHNT and CDR2 YYREEE (reference sequence). V dropped 4 bases and J dropped 5 bases, with 18 bases sitting between them. The CDR3 is 15 amino acids. The CDR3: CASSPLGGAVTEAFF. CDR3 DNA sequence: TGTGCCAGCAGCCCCCTGGGGGGGGCGGTTACTGAAGCTTTCTTT.

V gene TRBV24-1 combines with J gene TRBJ1-5, with 7 positions matching TRBD1. Germline loops: CDR1 KGHDR, CDR2 SFDVKD. V lost 5 bases to trimming and J lost 5 bases; unmatched junction nucleotides: 2. CDR3 length: 13 residues. Here the CDR3 reads CATSVGGYQPQHF. The DNA of the CDR3 is TGTGCCACCAGTGTAGGGGGCTATCAGCCCCAGCATTTT.

This rearrangement joins TRBV29-1 to TRBJ2-7, with 12 nucleotides matching TRBD2. Germline-derived CDR1 and CDR2 are SQVTM and ANQGSEA. The CDR3 covers 14 residues. After removal of 4 bases from V and 6 bases from J, the junction contained 7 bases not matched to a gene. Written as DNA, the CDR3 is TGCAGCGTTGCTTCCGGACTAGCGGGGATCGAGCAGTACTTC. It codes for CSVASGLAGIEQYF.

Comment on this clone: Other DNA sequences of this sample code for an identical CDR3. V is TRBV4-3 and J is TRBJ1-2; D is possibly TRBD1 (6 bases). The CDR3 consists of 15 residues. Germline V CDR1 and CDR2: LGHNA, YSLEER. Trimming took off 4 bases at V and 3 bases at J, with 15 bases between the two ends. The CDR3 DNA reads TGCGCCAGCAGCCCAGGGGCGAACGGAGACTATGGCTACACCTTC. Amino acids: CASSPGANGDYGYTF.

This chain connects TRBV9 to TRBJ2-1, with 14 bases aligning to TRBD2. Unmatched junction bases numbered 8, after V lost 0 bases and J lost 0 bases. The CDR3 consists of 20 residues. The germline V gene has CDR1 SGDLS and CDR2 YYNGEE. The CDR3 region is CASSVGTGTSGGSSYNEQFF. The CDR3 DNA reads TGTGCCAGCAGCGTAGGAACCGGGACTAGCGGGGGTAGCTCCTACAATGAGCAGTTCTTC.

The rearrangement joins TRBV4-2 to TRBJ1-1; TRBD1 matches 7 bases. This CDR3 has 13 amino acids. Germline CDR1 LGHNA, CDR2 YNFKEQ. V lost 4 bases to trimming and J lost 4 bases; unmatched junction nucleotides: 3. CDR3 coding DNA: TGTGCCAGCAGCCCCGACAGGGCCACTGAAGCTTTCTTT. Its protein is CASSPDRATEAFF.

V is TRBV3-1 (or the pseudogene TRBV3-2) and J is TRBJ2-1; D unresolved. The V end was cut by 4 bases, the J end by 4 bases, with 8 bases between. There are 13 residues in the CDR3. Germline-derived CDR1 and CDR2 are LGHDT and YNNKEL (reference sequence). CDR3 in DNA: TGTGCCAGCAGCCCTCGGTTTTACAATGAGCAGTTCTTC. It specifies CASSPRFYNEQFF.

For the CDR3, the DNA is TGTGCCAGCAGCCCCGGGACAAAGAACACTGAAGCTTTCTTT. Translating gives CASSPGTKNTEAFF. The chain uses TRBV7-9 and TRBJ1-1; tentative D call: TRBD1 (6 bases). The germline CDR1 and CDR2 sequences are SEHNR and FQNEAQ (reference sequence). There are 14 residues in the CDR3. V was shortened by 5 bases and J by 1 base, with 11 bases between the two germline ends.

The V and J genes are TRBV28 and TRBJ1-1; a possible D gene is TRBD1 (5 bases). Trimming removed 6 bases at V and 0 bases at J, with 5 bases between. Germline V gene sequence: CDR1 MDHEN, CDR2 SYDVKM. The CDR3 has 12 residues. Written as DNA, the CDR3 is TGTGCCAGCAGGGACATGAACACTGAAGCTTTCTTT. It encodes CASRDMNTEAFF.

The V call is TRBV7-6, the J call TRBJ1-6; D unresolved. There are 15 residues in the CDR3. V was clipped by 1 base and J by 7 bases, with 11 bases between them. CDR1 is SGHVS, CDR2 FNYEAQ, per germline. The DNA of the CDR3 is TGTGCCAGCAGCTTAGGGGCGTCGGGGAATTCACCCCTCCACTTT. Protein product: CASSLGASGNSPLHF.

This sequence joins TRBV28 and TRBJ2-5, with a tentative D call TRBD2 (7 bases). Germline V gene sequence: CDR1 MDHEN, CDR2 SYDVKM. Deletions cut 6 bases from V and 4 bases from J, with 15 bases between. This CDR3 has 14 amino acids. In DNA, the CDR3 is TGTGCCAGCAGCATTCAGGGGAGGGGAGAGACCCAGTACTTC. Translated: CASSIQGRGETQYF.

The chain links TRBV6-5 to TRBJ2-7, with 10 bases lining up with TRBD2. Germline CDR1 and CDR2: MNHEY and SVGAGI. V trimming: 2 bases; J trimming: 1 base; junction bases outside the gene matches: 5. This CDR3 is 16 amino acids long. The CDR3 region is CASSYPGLAASYEQYF. The CDR3, as DNA: TGTGCCAGCAGTTACCCCGGACTAGCGGCTTCCTACGAGCAGTACTTC.

V usage is TRBV2 and J usage is TRBJ2-7, with D possibly being TRBD2 (5 bases). CDR3 size: 14 residues. V lost 7 bases and J lost 2, with 15 bases in between. In germline, CDR1 is SNHLY, CDR2 FYNNEI. The CDR3 nucleotides are TGTGCCAGCACCGATTCCGAGGGTACCTACGAGCAGTACTTC. Translating gives CASTDSEGTYEQYF.